The sequence of this T cell receptor beta chain was determined in a study of CD8+ T cells in alopecia areata. The sample's treatment: oral pan-JAK inhibitor, 5-10 mg twice daily. V lost 2 bases to trimming and J lost 7 bases; unmatched junction nucleotides: 9. The germline gives CDR1 SQVTM, CDR2 ANQGSEA. The length of the CDR3 is 15 residues. Extracted RNA was reverse transcribed, and the resulting cDNA served as sequencing template. Produced via immunoSEQ multiplex PCR; TCRdb's table is partial and in-frame only. The table shows 90,000 to 120,000 clones, with 84% occurring only once. This material consisted of CD8+ T cells sorted from blood, taken at week 24, from a patient treated with tofacitinib. This TCR came from a human donor with alopecia areata. This chain uses TRBV29-1 with TRBJ2-1; 9 nucleotides align to TRBD1. This CDR3 is CSVEWGQGFGNEQFF. CDR3 in DNA: TGCAGCGTTGAATGGGGACAGGGTTTCGGAAATGAGCAGTTCTTC.